One and the same sample provided the 20 T cell receptor beta chains below, sequenced in a study of blood T cell repertoires in COVID-19. Profiled with immunoSEQ multiplex PCR; TCRdb holds only in-frame clones, not every one. Among 140,000 or so clones listed, roughly 80% were seen once. The sequencing sample was made of peripheral blood. These receptors all come from an older man who had recovered from COVID-19.

The chain is built from TRBV11-2 and TRBJ2-7; 14 bases are shared with TRBD2. Losses at the gene ends were 5 bases for V and 0 bases for J; bases not matched to a gene: 9. Germline CDR1 is SGHAT and CDR2 is FQNNGV. The CDR3 sequence is 18 residues long. This chain's CDR3 is CASSLGLAGGTRSYEQYF. The DNA for the CDR3 is TGTGCCAGCAGCCTCGGACTAGCGGGAGGCACCCGCTCCTACGAGCAGTACTTC.

V gene TRBV29-1 combines with J gene TRBJ2-5; 7 nucleotides agree with TRBD2. The CDR3 runs to 15 residues. Per germline, CDR1 SQVTM and CDR2 ANQGSEA. Trimming took 4 bases from V and 5 from J; bases not matched to a gene: 13. CDR3 sequence reads: CSVGPASGGWETQYF. In nucleotides, the CDR3 is TGCAGCGTTGGGCCCGCTAGCGGAGGGTGGGAGACCCAGTACTTC.

V gene TRBV5-6 combines with J gene TRBJ1-1; weak D call: TRBD1 (6 bases). Germline V gene lookup returns CDR1 SGHDT and CDR2 YYEEEE. The CDR3 loop spans 15 amino acids. The V end was cut by 5 bases, the J end by 0 bases, with 14 bases between. CDR3: CASRGAEQMNTEAFF. CDR3 nucleotides: TGTGCCAGCAGGGGGGCGGAGCAGATGAACACTGAAGCTTTCTTT.

The V and J genes are TRBV15 and TRBJ1-1; D is uncertain. Germline CDR1 is LNHNV and CDR2 is YYDKDF (reference sequence). V was shortened by 2 bases and J by 1 base, with 5 bases between the two germline ends. The CDR3 spans 13 residues. CDR3 sequence reads: CATSRRENTEAFF. Here the CDR3 DNA reads TGTGCCACCAGCAGACGGGAGAACACTGAAGCTTTCTTT.

The V call is TRBV28, the J call TRBJ1-5; D is unclear. This CDR3 comprises 11 residues. Germline lookup yields CDR1 MDHEN and CDR2 SYDVKM. Trimming stripped 7 bases from V and 5 bases from J, with 6 bases between. CDR3 sequence: CASKGDQPQHF. As DNA, the CDR3 is TGTGCCAGCAAGGGAGATCAGCCCCAGCATTTT.

This clone has just a few counts. J is TRBJ2-1 and V is TRBV5-6; no clear D. Germline-derived CDR1 and CDR2 are SGHDT and YYEEEE. With 4 bases removed from V and 6 bases from J, the gap between germline ends came to 11 bases. This CDR3 is 13 amino acids long. The CDR3: CASSPVASNEQFF. The CDR3 DNA sequence: TGTGCCAGCAGCCCCGTGGCTAGCAATGAGCAGTTCTTC.

This clone appeared once. The V gene is TRBV28, the J gene TRBJ1-2; TRBD1 agrees at 7 bases. In germline, CDR1 is MDHEN, CDR2 SYDVKM. The CDR3 loop spans 15 amino acids. The ends lost 3 bases at V and 3 bases at J; junction bases unmatched: 7. CDR3 residues: CASSFVARGDYGYTF. The CDR3, as DNA: TGTGCCAGCAGTTTTGTGGCCAGGGGGGACTATGGCTACACCTTC.

The chain is built from TRBV5-1 and TRBJ2-1, with D perhaps matching TRBD1 (6 bases). Trimming cost V 0 bases and J 8 bases, with 15 bases left between them. Looked up from germline, CDR1 is SGHRS and CDR2 is YFSETQ. This CDR3 comprises 15 residues. The CDR3: CASSLGQVLLDEQFF. As DNA, the CDR3 is TGCGCCAGCAGCTTGGGACAGGTTCTTCTCGATGAGCAGTTCTTC.

The CDR3 loop is CASNRGLAAYEQYF. Here the CDR3 DNA reads TGTGCCAGTAATCGTGGACTAGCGGCATACGAGCAGTACTTC. The J gene is TRBJ2-7, the V gene TRBV19; 10 positions agree with TRBD2. V gave up 7 bases and J gave up 4 bases; unmatched junction bases: 7. The CDR3 has 14 amino acids. The germline V gene has CDR1 LNHDA and CDR2 SQIVND (reference sequence).

This clone was picked up a small number of times. The rearrangement links TRBV15 to TRBJ2-7; TRBD1 matches at 7 bases. Germline V gives CDR1 LNHNV, CDR2 YYDKDF (reference sequence). This CDR3 has 13 residues. Trimming at V came to 6 bases and at J to 6 bases, leaving 8 bases not matched to a gene. The CDR3 bases are TGTGCCACCAGGCAAACAGGGGTCGGCGAGCAGTACTTC. Its translation: CATRQTGVGEQYF. The complete variable domain, with remaining parts taken from reference TRBV15 and TRBJ2-7, reads DAMVIQNPRYQVTQFGKPVTLSCSQTLNHNVMYWYQQKSSQAPKLLFHYYDKDFNNEADTPDNFQSRRPNTSFCFLDIRSPGLGDTAMYLCATRQTGVGEQYFGPGTRLTVT.

Here the CDR3 DNA reads TGTGCCAGCACCCTACCCGGGGGCACTGAAGCTTTCTTT. It is translated as CASTLPGGTEAFF. The chain has TRBV11-2 and TRBJ1-1; tentative D call: TRBD1 (5 bases). V dropped 7 bases and J dropped 4 bases, with 13 bases sitting between them. The CDR3 has 13 residues. Germline assignment: CDR1 SGHAT and CDR2 FQNNGV. The complete variable domain, with remaining parts taken from reference TRBV11-2 and TRBJ1-1, reads EAGVAQSPRYKIIEKRQSVAFWCNPISGHATLYWYQQILGQGPKLLIQFQNNGVVDDSQLPKDRFSAERLKGVDSTLKIQPAKLEDSAVYLCASTLPGGTEAFFGQGTRLTVV.

The V gene is TRBV7-9, the J gene TRBJ1-4; no clear D gene. Per the germline V gene, CDR1 is SEHNR and CDR2 is FQNEAQ (reference sequence). Trimming took off 4 bases at V and 0 bases at J, with 12 bases between the two ends. The CDR3 loop spans 16 amino acids. As DNA, the CDR3 is TGTGCCAGCAGCTCCGGGATTTCCTCAACTAATGAAAAACTGTTTTTT. It encodes CASSSGISSTNEKLFF.

The chain uses TRBV9 and TRBJ1-6; TRBD1 matches at 8 bases. Unmatched junction bases numbered 5, after V lost 0 bases and J lost 6 bases. The germline CDR1 and CDR2 sequences are SGDLS and YYNGEE. This CDR3 has 16 amino acids. The DNA of the CDR3 is TGTGCCAGCAGCGTAGGACCGGGACAGGTTAATTCACCCCTCCACTTT. This sequence encodes CASSVGPGQVNSPLHF.

The chain has TRBV4-3 and TRBJ2-2, with 12 bases aligning to TRBD1. Germline CDR1 LGHNA, CDR2 YSLEER. The trim removed 3 bases at V and 4 bases at J, leaving 3 bases unmatched. The CDR3 runs 16 residues. In nucleotides, the CDR3 is TGCGCCAGCAGCCATGGGACAGGGGGCGTCACCGGGGAGCTGTTTTTT. Translation: CASSHGTGGVTGELFF.

The chain carries TRBV14 and TRBJ2-2; D is uncertain. Germline lookup yields CDR1 SGHDN and CDR2 FVKESK. V lost 5 bases and J lost 6, with 10 bases in between. The length of the CDR3 is 13 residues. CDR3 DNA: TGTGCCAGCAGCATATTAGAAGCCGGGGAGCTGTTTTTT. It codes for CASSILEAGELFF.

As DNA, the CDR3 is TGCAGTGCTAGTACTAGCGGGAAGGGCGGGGAGCTGTTTTTT. Amino acids: CSASTSGKGGELFF. The chain couples TRBV20-1 to TRBJ2-2; 10 bases are shared with TRBD2. CDR1 and CDR2 from the germline V gene are DFQATT and SNEGSKA (reference sequence). The junction had 5 bases not matched to a gene; V was cut back by 3 bases and J by 7 bases. The CDR3 sequence is 14 residues long.

The rearrangement links TRBV5-6 to TRBJ2-1, with D perhaps TRBD2 (5 bases). The CDR3 is 16 residues long. Between the trimmed V and J ends, which lost 0 bases and 0 bases, there was a span of 10 bases. Per the germline V gene, CDR1 is SGHDT and CDR2 is YYEEEE. The CDR3: CASSLAGTSSYNEQFF. Written as DNA, the CDR3 is TGTGCCAGCAGCTTGGCGGGAACTAGCTCCTACAATGAGCAGTTCTTC.

The chain recombines TRBV5-1 with TRBJ2-5; TRBD1 aligns across 7 bases. CDR1 is SGHRS and CDR2 is YFSETQ in the germline V gene. Trimming cost V 4 bases and J 5 bases; bases outside gene matches: 11. This CDR3 is built from 15 residues. CDR3 protein: CASSPRQGSRETQYF. In nucleotides, the CDR3 is TGCGCCAGCAGCCCCCGACAGGGCTCCAGGGAGACCCAGTACTTC.

This clone was detected many times. The chain combines TRBV5-1 with TRBJ1-6; no reliable D call. This CDR3 region has 14 residues. Trimming left V 5 bases short and J 6 bases short, with 12 bases between. Germline CDR1 reads SGHRS; CDR2 reads YFSETQ. CDR3 bases: TGCGCCAGCAGACAAGTCTCGGGTAATTCACCCCTCCACTTT. Its translation is CASRQVSGNSPLHF.

This chain connects TRBV18 to TRBJ1-4; 12 bases are shared with TRBD1. CDR3 length equals 16 residues. J lost 3 bases, V lost 3 bases, and 2 bases had no gene match. The germline CDR1 and CDR2 sequences are KGHSH and LQKENI. For the CDR3, the DNA is TGTGCCAGCTCACCGGGACAGGGGGCGTCTAATGAAAAACTGTTTTTT. Residues: CASSPGQGASNEKLFF.